This T cell receptor beta chain derives from a study of CD8+CD57+ T cells in acquired aplastic anemia. Broader study findings: The study identified twenty-nine CD8+ CDR3 sequences shared by patients and controls.

In germline, CDR1 is KGHDR, CDR2 SFDVKD. Both ends counted, the CDR3 spans 13 residues. Genomic DNA templated the TCR beta VDJ and CDR3 profiling. TCRdb recomputed calls from the reads with MiXCR, one row per CDR3 protein. The sample has approximately 260,000 distinct CDR3 sequences; 65% to 90% are singletons. Patients picked for sequencing had shown CD8+CD57+ cell expansion detected by flow cytometry. Patients, without exception, had severe acquired aplastic anemia. Prior therapy had not been administered to any patient at the time of blood sampling. A note on this clonotype: The antigen is unknown. This CDR3 fails to terminate in the conserved phenylalanine or tryptophan, so it likely reflects a read error. The limits of the CDR3 on the DNA are not certain, so only TCRdb's listed CDR3 is given.

The rearrangement uses TRBV24-1 and TRBJ2-2. The receptor was derived from a human donor with aplastic anemia. The sequenced sample was sorted CD4+, CD8+, or CD8+CD57+ T cells (not recorded which) from PBMCs. CDR3 amino acids: CATSAGKTGVVLL.